One TCR beta chain is described in this entry. Antigen unknown. This sample also contains other DNA sequences that code for the same CDR3. Profiling relied on immunoSEQ multiplex PCR, and the TCRdb table lists in-frame clones only, not all of them. The sample consists of approximately 980,000 clones, approximately 80% of them appearing once. The data belong to a study of shared clonotypes between healthy human individuals. Germline-derived CDR1 and CDR2 are MNHNS and SASEGT. The V end was cut by 3 bases, the J end by 5 bases, with 4 bases between. The CDR3 spans 12 residues. Study results and limitations: With a handful of donors compared, around 5% of naive CD4 clonotypes were shared. A generally larger estimated richness was seen in naive subsets than in memory subsets.

V gene TRBV6-1 combines with J gene TRBJ2-2, with D unresolved. This receptor was identified in a man aged 18 to 35 in good health. The sequenced sample consisted of memory CD4+ T cells sorted from blood. Subset noted: CD45RA-negative fraction. The CDR3 sequence is CASSDSTGELFF. As DNA, the CDR3 is TGTGCCAGCAGTGACTCAACCGGGGAGCTGTTTTTT.